Listed below are T cell receptor beta chains from one sample, sequenced in a study of shared clonotypes between healthy human individuals. Some clones are missing from TCRdb's copy, which holds only in-frame ones; the method was immunoSEQ multiplex PCR. Of more than 2,000,000 clones in the sample, approximately 95% were seen once. The sequenced sample was naive CD4+ T cells from PBMCs. These TCRs come from a man aged 18-30 years in good health. Some clones in this sample may be carry-over from other donors' samples. CDR3s include the opening cysteine and the closing phenylalanine or tryptophan. Fields, in order: J gene, D gene, clone size, V gene, CDR3 protein, CDR3 DNA. D genes are given only for firm matches. Clone size appears in some rows only: once, few, many, or a class for an expanded clone.

TRBJ2-3 TRBD2 - TRBV29-1 CSVWLAGAGDTQYF TGCAGCGTTTGGCTAGCGGGAGCGGGGGATACGCAGTATTTT
TRBJ1-1 - - TRBV28 CASSEGGTEAFF TGTGCCAGCAGTGAGGGGGGCACTGAAGCTTTCTTT
TRBJ2-3 TRBD2 - TRBV28 CASSTGLAGGADTQYF TGTGCCAGCAGTACGGGACTAGCGGGGGGGGCAGATACGCAGTATTTT
TRBJ2-6 - once TRBV19 CASSILAGANVLTF TGTGCCAGTAGTATTCTCGCCGGGGCCAACGTCCTGACTTTC
TRBJ2-5 TRBD2 - TRBV5-8 CASSTGLAWETQYF TGTGCCAGCAGTACCGGACTAGCGTGGGAGACCCAGTACTTC
TRBJ1-2 - - TRBV15 CATSRGGYNYGYTF TGTGCCACCAGCAGAGGGGGGTACAACTATGGCTACACCTTC
TRBJ2-7 - - TRBV6-7 CASRMEEEQYF TGTGCCAGCAGGATGGAGGAGGAGCAGTACTTC
TRBJ2-1 TRBD1 - TRBV7-3 CASSRDSFNEQFF TGTGCCAGCAGCCGGGACAGTTTCAATGAGCAGTTCTTC
TRBJ2-7 TRBD1 - TRBV7-2 CASSLTRDRSYEQYF TGTGCCAGCAGCCTCACGCGGGACAGGTCCTACGAGCAGTACTTC
TRBJ2-1 - - TRBV2 CASSEAGGGVF TGTGCCAGCAGTGAAGCGGGAGGCGGGGTCTTC
TRBJ2-5 TRBD2 - TRBV7-2 CASSLSASGGQETQYF TGTGCCAGCAGCTTATCGGCTAGCGGGGGGCAAGAGACCCAGTACTTC
TRBJ2-7 - - TRBV29-1 CSVEGQGYEQYF TGCAGCGTTGAGGGGCAGGGTTACGAGCAGTACTTC
TRBJ1-5 - - TRBV7-9 CASSPWTTAGNQPQHF TGTGCCAGCAGCCCGTGGACTACCGCCGGCAATCAGCCCCAGCATTTT
TRBJ2-7 TRBD1 - TRBV4-1 CASSSRDRSNPRGSEQYF TGCGCCAGCAGCTCCCGGGACAGATCCAACCCTCGAGGGTCCGAGCAGTACTTC
TRBJ1-2 TRBD1 - TRBV7-9 CASSSDLTGFYGYTF TGTGCCAGCAGCTCCGACCTGACAGGGTTCTATGGCTACACCTTC
TRBJ2-5 - once TRBV20-1 CSAPFVETQYF TGCAGTGCTCCGTTCGTCGAGACCCAGTACTTC
TRBJ2-1 TRBD2 - TRBV19 CASRDPGTSGRRSEQFF TGTGCCAGTAGGGACCCCGGGACTAGCGGGAGAAGGAGTGAGCAGTTCTTC
TRBJ2-7 - - TRBV20-1 CGAGDKYEQYF TGCGGGGCGGGGGACAAGTACGAGCAGTACTTC
TRBJ2-1 - - TRBV9 CASSGRGPVNEQFF TGTGCCAGCAGCGGGAGGGGGCCGGTGAATGAGCAGTTCTTC
TRBJ2-5 TRBD2 - TRBV27 CASSWGGGGETQYF TGTGCCAGCAGTTGGGGGGGAGGCGGGGAGACCCAGTACTTC
TRBJ1-5 - - TRBV5-4 CASSTGQHQPQHF TGTGCCAGCAGCACCGGACAGCATCAGCCCCAGCATTTT
TRBJ2-7 - once TRBV6-5 CASSGLVEQYF TGTGCCAGCAGTGGGTTAGTCGAGCAGTACTTC
TRBJ1-2 TRBD1 - TRBV18 CASSRAGGGYGYTF TGTGCCAGCTCACGGGCAGGGGGCGGCTATGGCTACACCTTC
TRBJ2-5 TRBD1 once TRBV2 CASTDRERETQYF TGTGCCAGCACCGACAGGGAGAGAGAGACCCAGTACTTC
TRBJ1-6 - - TRBV6-1 CASSVAHNSPLHF TGTGCCAGCAGTGTTGCGCATAATTCACCCCTCCACTTT
TRBJ2-3 - - TRBV6-1 CASRTGRGTDTQYF TGTGCCAGCAGAACAGGGAGGGGCACAGATACGCAGTATTTT
TRBJ1-5 - - TRBV4-1 CASSQGVGGYSNQPQHF TGCGCCAGCAGCCAAGGGGTCGGGGGGTATAGCAATCAGCCCCAGCATTTT
TRBJ1-1 - - TRBV11-2 CASRQQGLEAFF TGTGCCAGCAGACAACAGGGTCTTGAAGCTTTCTTT
TRBJ1-5 - - TRBV28 CASSPPGRVDQPQHF TGTGCCAGCAGCCCCCCGGGTCGCGTGGATCAGCCCCAGCATTTT
TRBJ2-2 - - TRBV6-1 CASEGGNTGELFF TGTGCCTCGGAAGGGGGTAACACCGGGGAGCTGTTTTTT
TRBJ2-1 - - TRBV30 CAWSTQSITGNEQFF TGTGCCTGGAGCACCCAGAGCATCACCGGCAATGAGCAGTTCTTC
TRBJ2-5 - once TRBV5-1 CASSFATGSWQETQYF TGCGCCAGCAGCTTTGCGACAGGCTCCTGGCAAGAGACCCAGTACTTC
TRBJ1-2 - - TRBV9 CASSARNGVYGYTF TGTGCCAGCAGCGCGAGGAACGGGGTCTATGGCTACACCTTC
TRBJ1-5 - - TRBV5-4 CASSLGLYQPQHF TGTGCCAGCAGCTTGGGGCTTTATCAGCCCCAGCATTTT
TRBJ2-7 TRBD1 - TRBV6-6 CASSYGTGVHEQYF TGTGCCAGCAGTTACGGGACAGGGGTCCACGAGCAGTACTTC
TRBJ1-1 - - TRBV27 CASGIPGRGTEAFF TGTGCCAGCGGAATCCCAGGTAGGGGGACTGAAGCTTTCTTT
TRBJ2-5 TRBD2 - TRBV10-3 CAISEGTSAQGTQYF TGTGCCATCAGTGAAGGGACTAGCGCCCAAGGGACCCAGTACTTC
TRBJ1-2 - - TRBV19 CASIPGVPSGGYTF TGTGCCAGTATCCCTGGGGTCCCCTCCGGGGGCTACACCTTC
TRBJ2-3 TRBD2 - TRBV7-2 CASSLTSGRADTQYF TGTGCCAGCAGCTTGACTAGCGGGAGGGCAGATACGCAGTATTTT
TRBJ2-7 TRBD2 - TRBV5-4 CASSPRTSDEQYF TGTGCCAGCAGCCCGAGGACTAGCGACGAGCAGTACTTC
TRBJ2-1 TRBD2 - TRBV5-4 CASSSGGAFENEQFF TGTGCCAGCAGCTCGGGGGGGGCCTTTGAAAATGAGCAGTTCTTC
TRBJ1-4 - once TRBV5-1 CASSLRPPNEKLFF TGCGCCAGCAGCTTGCGTCCGCCTAATGAAAAACTGTTTTTT
TRBJ1-5 - few TRBV7-2 CASSLRPGVSGNQPQHF TGTGCCAGCAGCTTAAGACCCGGAGTCTCGGGCAATCAGCCCCAGCATTTT
TRBJ2-3 TRBD2 - TRBV7-3 CASSLSPSGYGDTQYF TGTGCCAGCAGCTTAAGTCCTAGCGGGTACGGAGATACGCAGTATTTT
TRBJ1-3 - - TRBV7-2 CASSARGGSGNTIYF TGTGCCAGCAGCGCCAGGGGCGGCTCTGGAAACACCATATATTTT
TRBJ2-3 - - TRBV5-1 CASSVPEDTQYF TGCGCCAGCAGCGTTCCGGAGGATACGCAGTATTTT
TRBJ2-7 - - TRBV5-6 CASSLRPLNSYEQYF TGTGCCAGCAGCTTGCGTCCTCTGAACTCCTACGAGCAGTACTTC
TRBJ2-7 - - TRBV7-9 CASSSQGYEQYF TGTGCCAGCAGCTCCCAGGGTTACGAGCAGTACTTC